A single sample is the source of the 25 T cell receptor beta chains below, sequenced in a study of blood T cell repertoires in COVID-19. The method was immunoSEQ multiplex PCR; TCRdb's version includes in-frame clones alone and lacks a portion of them. The sample records over 350,000 clones, approximately 90% being singletons. Sequencing used PBMCs or T cells enriched from blood (not recorded which). The source of these receptors is a woman in her late teens or twenties who had recovered from COVID-19.

This sequence joins TRBV10-3 and TRBJ2-2; 9 nucleotides align to TRBD2. Trimming cost V 3 bases and J 6 bases; bases outside gene matches: 2. The CDR3 has 14 residues. Germline V gene data show CDR1 as ENHRY and CDR2 as SYGVKD. The CDR3 protein is CAISDPSGAGELFF. The CDR3 DNA follows: TGTGCCATCAGTGACCCTAGCGGGGCCGGGGAGCTGTTTTTT.

The chain uses TRBV12-3 or TRBV12-4 and TRBJ1-5; D gene ambiguous. CDR3 length: 13 amino acids. The germline V and J ends were trimmed by 7 bases and 7 bases, with 14 bases remaining between them. The CDR3 nucleotides are TGTGCCAGCACCCTGGGAGGGTACCAGCCCCAGCATTTT. Translated, it gives CASTLGGYQPQHF.

The chain employs TRBV27 and TRBJ2-7, with D possibly being TRBD2 (5 bases). V gave up 6 bases and J gave up 6 bases, with 15 bases separating them. The CDR3 is 13 residues long. Germline V lookup: CDR1 MNHEY, CDR2 SMNVEV (reference sequence). The DNA of the CDR3 is TGTGCCAGCAGATGGAACGAGGGTTCCGAGCAGTACTTC. Encoded protein: CASRWNEGSEQYF.

This chain links TRBV24-1 with TRBJ1-1; no firm D call. The CDR3 totals 13 residues. V was trimmed by 0 bases and J by 4 bases, leaving 5 bases between them. Germline V gene lookup returns CDR1 KGHDR and CDR2 SFDVKD. The CDR3 DNA reads as TGTGCCACCAGTGATTTGCCGGGCACTGAAGCTTTCTTT. Its protein product is CATSDLPGTEAFF.

The gene calls are TRBV4-1 and TRBJ1-1; no clear D. The CDR3 has 15 residues. Trimming removed 4 bases from V and 2 bases from J, with 14 bases in between. In germline, CDR1 is MGHRA, CDR2 YSYEKL. The CDR3 region has the DNA TGCGCCAGCAGCCTGACGGAGGGCATCAACACTGAAGCTTTCTTT. Amino acid sequence: CASSLTEGINTEAFF.

The chain uses TRBV29-1 and TRBJ2-7; a weak D match, TRBD2 (5 bases). Germline CDR1 SQVTM, CDR2 ANQGSEA. V dropped 4 bases and J dropped 5 bases, with 9 bases sitting between them. The CDR3 runs to 11 residues. The CDR3 coding sequence is TGCAGCGTTGGAGGGATCCACGAGCAGTACTTC. The encoded protein is CSVGGIHEQYF.

The V call is TRBV7-2, the J call TRBJ1-4; 7 positions agree with TRBD1. CDR1 SGHTA and CDR2 FQGNSA come from the germline V gene. Trimming removed 1 base from V and 6 bases from J; junction bases left unmatched: 5. The CDR3 is 15 residues long. This CDR3 reads CASSLVDRADEKLFF. The CDR3 DNA is TGTGCCAGCAGCTTAGTCGACAGGGCCGATGAAAAACTGTTTTTT. Complete variable domain (other parts from reference TRBV7-2 and TRBJ1-4): GAGVSQSPSNKVTEKGKDVELRCDPISGHTALYWYRQSLGQGLEFLIYFQGNSAPDKSGLPSDRFSAERTGGSVSTLTIQRTQQEDSAVYLCASSLVDRADEKLFFGSGTQLSVL.

The rearrangement uses TRBV6-5 and TRBJ2-7; D perhaps matches TRBD1 (6 bases). The germline CDR1 and CDR2 sequences are MNHEY and SVGAGI. The CDR3 sequence is 12 residues long. The DNA for the CDR3 is TGTGCTCTCACAGGGCTCGGTGGCGAGCAGTACTTC. Translation gives CALTGLGGEQYF.

The CDR3 reads CASSPELAGAYNEQFF. The CDR3 DNA sequence: TGTGCCAGCAGCCCCGAACTAGCGGGGGCCTACAATGAGCAGTTCTTC. The gene calls are TRBV3-1 (or the pseudogene TRBV3-2) and TRBJ2-1; 11 bases fit TRBD2. The CDR3 extends over 16 amino acids. Germline V lookup: CDR1 LGHDT, CDR2 YNNKEL (reference sequence). Losses at the gene ends were 4 bases for V and 2 bases for J; bases not matched to a gene: 4.

This chain links TRBV7-6 with TRBJ2-3, with a weak D call TRBD2 (5 bases). From germline, CDR1 is SGHVS and CDR2 FNYEAQ. The CDR3 is made up of 14 amino acids. Trimming removed 1 base from V and 2 bases from J, with 7 bases in between. This CDR3 reads CASSLEGVTDTQYF. In DNA form, the CDR3 reads TGTGCCAGCAGCTTAGAGGGAGTCACAGATACGCAGTATTTT.

Here the CDR3 reads CASSFGTLYNTIYF. The CDR3 nucleotides read TGTGCCAGCAGCTTCGGGACTCTATACAACACCATATATTTT. The genes are TRBV5-8 and TRBJ1-3, with a weak D call TRBD1 (5 bases). The CDR3 extends over 14 amino acids. CDR1 and CDR2 from the germline V gene are SGHTS and YDEGEE. Trimming pared 2 bases from V and 7 bases from J, leaving 13 bases between.

This clone was counted a few times. V and J are TRBV27 and TRBJ1-1; 9 bases fit TRBD1. The CDR3 is 15 amino acids. Germline V gives CDR1 MNHEY, CDR2 SMNVEV (reference sequence). With 8 bases clipped from V and 5 bases from J, the junction kept 12 bases outside the gene matches. CDR3 loop: CASGIPGQGRTEAFF. CDR3 sequence (DNA): TGTGCCAGCGGCATACCAGGACAGGGGAGGACTGAAGCTTTCTTT.

The rearrangement joins TRBV29-1 to TRBJ1-1; TRBD1 might be the D (6 bases). The V gene's germline CDR1 is SQVTM and CDR2 ANQGSEA. The germline V and J ends were trimmed by 4 bases and 6 bases, with 18 bases remaining between them. This CDR3 is built from 14 residues. The CDR3 bases are TGCAGCGTTGTAGGGCAACAGGGTAGGGCTGAAGCTTTCTTT. Translated: CSVVGQQGRAEAFF.

The table lists this clone with a count of one. The chain links TRBV7-2 to TRBJ1-5, with a tentative D call TRBD1 (5 bases). The CDR3 extends over 13 amino acids. Deletions cut 3 bases from V and 5 bases from J, with 8 bases between. Germline V lookup: CDR1 SGHTA, CDR2 FQGNSA. The DNA of the CDR3 is TGTGCCAGCAGCTTGTTAGGGGATCAGCCCCAGCATTTT. Protein product: CASSLLGDQPQHF.

The chain links TRBV23-1 to TRBJ1-2; D uncertain. TRBV23-1 is designated an ORF whose function remains uncertain. This CDR3 spans 11 amino acids. V was clipped by 4 bases and J by 3 bases, with 3 bases between them. The CDR3 bases are TGCGCCAGCAGTCCGGACTATGGCTACACCTTC. Translated: CASSPDYGYTF.

The chain uses TRBV7-6 and TRBJ1-1, with D perhaps matching TRBD1 (6 bases). The germline V gene encodes CDR1 SGHVS and CDR2 FNYEAQ. Trimming cost V 5 bases and J 0 bases, with 16 bases left between them. The CDR3 loop spans 16 amino acids. This CDR3 is CASSPEPGHMNTEAFF. The CDR3 bases are TGTGCCAGCAGCCCAGAGCCGGGACATATGAACACTGAAGCTTTCTTT.

The rearrangement joins TRBV9 to TRBJ1-6, with D perhaps matching TRBD1 (5 bases). V was clipped by 0 bases and J by 6 bases, with 10 bases between them. Germline loops: CDR1 SGDLS, CDR2 YYNGEE. The CDR3 extends over 15 amino acids. The CDR3 loop reads CASSVGVGVNSPLHF. DNA of the CDR3: TGTGCCAGCAGCGTAGGGGTAGGGGTTAATTCACCCCTCCACTTT.

V is TRBV30 and J is TRBJ1-5, with 8 bases aligning to TRBD1. The V segment lost 0 bases and the J segment 5 bases; nucleotides outside the gene matches: 12. This CDR3 comprises 17 residues. Germline CDR1 is GTSNPN and CDR2 is SVGIG (reference sequence). CDR3 region: CAWSVPRGRGQYQPQHF. The CDR3 nucleotides are TGTGCCTGGAGTGTACCGAGGGGCAGGGGGCAATATCAGCCCCAGCATTTT.

The chain employs TRBV7-3 and TRBJ2-2; 14 nucleotides line up with TRBD2. V dropped 5 bases and J dropped 1; count of bases not matched to a gene: 6. From germline, CDR1 is SGHTA and CDR2 FQGTGA. The CDR3 spans 18 residues. The CDR3 spells CASSPGLAGGRNTGELFF. The CDR3 DNA sequence: TGTGCCAGCAGCCCTGGACTAGCGGGGGGTCGGAACACCGGGGAGCTGTTTTTT.

In this sample, this clone turned up a few times. This rearrangement joins TRBV30 to TRBJ2-7, with 9 bases identical to TRBD1. The ends lost 0 bases at V and 2 bases at J; junction bases unmatched: 2. CDR1 GTSNPN and CDR2 SVGIG come from the germline V gene (reference sequence). The CDR3 is made up of 14 amino acids. The CDR3 loop reads CAWSVQGATYEQYF. The CDR3 coding sequence is TGTGCCTGGAGTGTACAGGGGGCTACCTACGAGCAGTACTTC.

The gene calls are TRBV7-9 and TRBJ2-3; the D gene is possibly TRBD2 (5 bases). Between the trimmed V and J ends, which lost 1 base and 0 bases, there was a span of 11 bases. This CDR3 spans 16 amino acids. Germline V gives CDR1 SEHNR, CDR2 FQNEAQ (reference sequence). The CDR3 is CASSLGAERSTDTQYF. In DNA form, the CDR3 reads TGTGCCAGCAGCTTAGGGGCTGAGCGGAGCACAGATACGCAGTATTTT.

The chain links TRBV7-3 to TRBJ2-5; D is ambiguous. The CDR3 is 12 amino acids. Between the trimmed V and J ends, which lost 5 bases and 0 bases, there was a span of 4 bases. Germline assignment: CDR1 SGHTA and CDR2 FQGTGA. This CDR3 is CASSANQETQYF. Here the CDR3 DNA reads TGTGCCAGCAGCGCGAACCAAGAGACCCAGTACTTC. The whole variable domain, filled in from reference TRBV7-3 and TRBJ2-5, reads GAGVSQTPSNKVTEKGKYVELRCDPISGHTALYWYRQSLGQGPEFLIYFQGTGAADDSGLPNDRFFAVRPEGSVSTLKIQRTERGDSAVYLCASSANQETQYFGPGTRLLVL.

The CDR3 here is CASSPGTGRPGELFF. The CDR3 DNA reads as TGTGCCAGCAGCCCCGGGACAGGGAGACCCGGGGAGCTGTTTTTT. The chain combines TRBV11-2 with TRBJ2-2, with TRBD1 identical over 9 bases. V was pared by 5 bases and J by 6 bases, with 7 bases of the junction left unmatched. CDR3 length: 15 residues. Germline V gene data show CDR1 as SGHAT and CDR2 as FQNNGV.

The genes are TRBV29-1 and TRBJ2-4; D may be TRBD2 (5 bases). The V end lost 7 bases, the J end lost 8 bases, and 21 bases lay between the germline ends. There are 14 residues in the CDR3. Germline lookup yields CDR1 SQVTM and CDR2 ANQGSEA. The CDR3: CSARPRERAYIQYF. Written as DNA, the CDR3 is TGCAGCGCCAGACCCCGGGAAAGGGCATACATTCAGTACTTC. Full variable domain (rest looked up from reference TRBV29-1 and TRBJ2-4): SAVISQKPSRDICQRGTSLTIQCQVDSQVTMMFWYRQQPGQSLTLIATANQGSEATYESGFVIDKFPISRPNLTFSTLTVSNMSPEDSSIYLCSARPRERAYIQYFGAGTRLSVL.

The V call is TRBV6-5, the J call TRBJ2-5, with TRBD2 identical over 10 bases. CDR1 MNHEY and CDR2 SVGAGI come from the germline V gene. Losses at the gene ends were 8 bases for V and 1 base for J; bases not matched to a gene: 7. CDR3 length equals 15 residues. DNA of the CDR3: TGTGCCAGCTCTTTGTCTAGCGGGGGCCAAGAGACCCAGTACTTC. Protein product: CASSLSSGGQETQYF.